This entry lists 20 T cell receptor beta chains sequenced from one sample in a study of OX40 agonist ivuxolimab in advanced cancers. Some clones are missing from TCRdb's copy, which holds only in-frame ones; the method was immunoSEQ multiplex PCR. Here the sample spans about 73,000 clones, around 84% being singletons. The sample was CD4+ or CD8+ T cells sorted from blood, taken in a trial of the OX40 agonist ivuxolimab. The source of these receptors is an adult with an advanced solid tumor such as melanoma, head and neck, liver or kidney cancer.

The chain has TRBV7-9 and TRBJ1-1, with a possible D match to TRBD1 (6 bases). Germline assignment: CDR1 SEHNR and CDR2 FQNEAQ (reference sequence). Trimming stripped 1 base from V and 10 bases from J, with 13 bases between. This CDR3 has 13 amino acids. Here the CDR3 DNA reads TGTGCCAGCAGCTTAGAAAGAGGCAGGGGAGCTTTCTTT. This translates into CASSLERGRGAFF.

J is TRBJ1-6 and V is TRBV2; 7 nucleotides line up with TRBD1. J lost 8 bases, V lost 9 bases, and 10 bases had no gene match. Germline CDR1 reads SNHLY; CDR2 reads FYNNEI. CDR3 length equals 14 residues. This CDR3 is CASRPRGVDSPLHF. The CDR3 region has the DNA TGTGCCAGTAGACCCAGGGGGGTGGATTCACCCCTCCACTTT.

V is TRBV28 and J is TRBJ1-1; D is unresolved. The germline gives CDR1 MDHEN, CDR2 SYDVKM. The CDR3 has 12 residues. Trimming cost V 7 bases and J 2 bases, with 8 bases left between them. CDR3 sequence (DNA): TGTGCCAGCACCGGCCCCAACACTGAAGCTTTCTTT. This codes for CASTGPNTEAFF.

J is TRBJ2-5 and V is TRBV5-1, with 8 bases matching TRBD1. This CDR3 contains 14 residues. Germline trimming cut 0 bases from V and 2 bases from J; bases unmatched to any gene: 0. Germline assignment: CDR1 SGHRS and CDR2 YFSETQ. This CDR3 is CASSLDRGQETQYF. The CDR3 nucleotides read TGCGCCAGCAGCTTGGACAGGGGGCAAGAGACCCAGTACTTC.

This chain joins TRBV7-2 and TRBJ1-1, with unresolved D. Per germline, CDR1 SGHTA and CDR2 FQGNSA. There are 13 residues in the CDR3. Trimming cost V 6 bases and J 1 base, with 9 bases left between them. This CDR3 is CASRTQRNTEAFF. CDR3 DNA sequence: TGTGCCAGCAGAACCCAGAGGAACACTGAAGCTTTCTTT.

CDR3 sequence: CASSLGRTRPGELFF. Written as DNA, the CDR3 is TGTGCCAGCAGTTTAGGCAGAACGAGGCCCGGGGAGCTGTTTTTT. V usage is TRBV27 and J usage is TRBJ2-2; D uncertain. V dropped 2 bases and J dropped 6 bases, with 13 bases sitting between them. Germline values: CDR1 MNHEY, CDR2 SMNVEV (reference sequence). The CDR3 loop spans 15 amino acids.

The chain combines TRBV5-1 with TRBJ2-3; a weak D match, TRBD1 (6 bases). This CDR3 contains 18 residues. With 3 bases removed from V and 1 base from J, the gap between germline ends came to 21 bases. In germline, CDR1 is SGHRS, CDR2 YFSETQ. The CDR3 reads CASSSQIPGHVGTDTQYF. The CDR3 nucleotides read TGCGCCAGCAGCTCACAAATTCCGGGACACGTCGGCACAGATACGCAGTATTTT.

The V and J genes are TRBV11-3 and TRBJ2-7; no firm D call. Trimming took off 5 bases at V and 0 bases at J, with 5 bases between the two ends. CDR3 length: 12 residues. CDR1 and CDR2 from the germline V gene are SGHNT and YENEEA. The CDR3 spells CASSPRSYEQYF. The CDR3 DNA is TGTGCCAGCAGCCCCCGCTCCTACGAGCAGTACTTC. Looking up the rest from reference TRBV11-3 and TRBJ2-7 gives the full variable domain: EAGVVQSPRYKIIEKKQPVAFWCNPISGHNTLYWYLQNLGQGPELLIRYENEEAVDDSQLPKDRFSAERLKGVDSTLKIQPAELGDSAVYLCASSPRSYEQYFGPGTRLTVT.

The chain uses TRBV6-4 and TRBJ2-1; the D is unclear. V shed 2 bases and J shed 4 bases, with 3 bases lying between them. Germline V gives CDR1 MRHNA, CDR2 SNTAGT. The CDR3 totals 12 residues. The CDR3 sequence is CASSDEYNEQFF. CDR3 in DNA: TGTGCCAGCAGTGACGAGTACAATGAGCAGTTCTTC.

This clone was found once. The rearrangement joins TRBV2 to TRBJ2-5; the D gene could be TRBD1 or TRBD2 (5 bases each). The CDR3 runs 21 residues. V shed 7 bases and J shed 1 base, with 34 bases lying between them. Germline V gives CDR1 SNHLY, CDR2 FYNNEI. For the CDR3, the DNA is TGTGCCAGCACAGAAGTGAGGAACACTTGGGCTACTGCAGGGACCCAAGAGACCCAGTACTTC. The encoded protein is CASTEVRNTWATAGTQETQYF.

This sequence joins TRBV7-3 and TRBJ2-4, with D possibly matching TRBD1 (6 bases). The germline gives CDR1 SGHTA, CDR2 FQGTGA. There are 11 residues in the CDR3. V lost 9 bases and J lost 7, with 10 bases in between. The chain's CDR3 is CASGQGNIQYF. The CDR3 region has the DNA TGTGCCAGTGGGCAGGGGAACATTCAGTACTTC.

The gene calls are TRBV27 and TRBJ2-1; tentative D call: TRBD1 (5 bases). Germline V gene lookup returns CDR1 MNHEY and CDR2 SMNVEV (reference sequence). This CDR3 has 13 residues. Deletions cut 3 bases from V and 7 bases from J, with 10 bases between. Written as DNA, the CDR3 is TGTGCCAGCAGTTTCAGGGAATGGAATGAGCAGTTCTTC. It yields the protein CASSFREWNEQFF.

This clone was seen a single time. The chain is built from TRBV9 and TRBJ2-3; 9 nucleotides line up with TRBD2. Trimming cost V 0 bases and J 4 bases; bases outside gene matches: 3. The CDR3 is made up of 15 amino acids. Looked up from germline, CDR1 is SGDLS and CDR2 is YYNGEE. In nucleotides, the CDR3 is TGTGCCAGCAGCGTAGGCGGGGGGGCATCAGATACGCAGTATTTT. Translating it yields CASSVGGGASDTQYF.

The chain has TRBV19 and TRBJ1-2; D is undetermined. The CDR3 loop spans 12 amino acids. Between the trimmed V and J ends, which lost 6 bases and 7 bases, there was a span of 12 bases. Germline values: CDR1 LNHDA, CDR2 SQIVND (reference sequence). The CDR3 coding sequence is TGTGCCAGTAGCACCCTTTATCGTGGCTACACCTTC. Amino acid sequence: CASSTLYRGYTF.

The genes are TRBV30 and TRBJ1-5; 7 positions match TRBD1. Germline CDR1 is GTSNPN and CDR2 is SVGIG (reference sequence). This CDR3 has 12 amino acids. The junction had 5 bases not matched to a gene; V was cut back by 6 bases and J by 6 bases. DNA for the CDR3: TGTGCCTGTAAACAGGGGTTTCAGCCCCAGCATTTT. This gives the protein CACKQGFQPQHF.

This clone appeared a single time. This chain uses TRBV6-1 with TRBJ1-1; no clear D gene. The V gene's germline CDR1 is MNHNS and CDR2 SASEGT. This CDR3 region has 13 residues. V was clipped by 5 bases and J by 9 bases, with 16 bases between them. CDR3 in amino acids: CASSNRHLLQAFF. The CDR3 DNA sequence: TGTGCCAGCAGTAATCGACATCTTTTACAAGCTTTCTTT.

The chain is built from TRBV9 and TRBJ2-6; a possible D gene is TRBD2 (7 bases). Germline CDR1 is SGDLS and CDR2 is YYNGEE. The V and J ends lost 3 bases and 2 bases respectively, with 21 bases between them. The CDR3 loop spans 19 amino acids. The CDR3 DNA follows: TGTGCCAGCAGCGAAGGGGGAGGGGCAGGGAGGGCTGGGGCCAACGTCCTGACTTTC. Protein: CASSEGGGAGRAGANVLTF.

The rearrangement links TRBV5-4 to TRBJ2-1, with D perhaps assigned TRBD1 or TRBD2 (5 bases each). V lost 0 bases and J 6 bases, leaving 10 bases between the germline ends. The CDR3 extends over 14 amino acids. Germline-derived CDR1 and CDR2 are SGHNT and YYREEE (reference sequence). The CDR3 coding sequence is TGTGCCAGCAGCTTGGGAGGGACGGCCAATGAGCAGTTCTTC. The encoded protein is CASSLGGTANEQFF.

V and J are TRBV12-5 and TRBJ2-3, with D unclear. This CDR3 has 11 amino acids. Germline values: CDR1 LGHNT, CDR2 FRNRAP. V was shortened by 9 bases and J by 9 bases, with 13 bases between the two germline ends. The CDR3 DNA sequence: TGTGCTAGCAGTTTTCACCAAACGCAGTATTTT. Translation gives CASSFHQTQYF.

The V gene is TRBV4-3, the J gene TRBJ1-2, with no clear D. Trimming stripped 1 base from V and 1 base from J, with 13 bases between. Germline CDR1 LGHNA, CDR2 YSLEER. CDR3 length: 16 amino acids. This CDR3 is CASSQAVAGNNYGYTF. CDR3 nucleotide sequence: TGCGCCAGCAGCCAAGCGGTGGCCGGTAATAACTATGGCTACACCTTC.